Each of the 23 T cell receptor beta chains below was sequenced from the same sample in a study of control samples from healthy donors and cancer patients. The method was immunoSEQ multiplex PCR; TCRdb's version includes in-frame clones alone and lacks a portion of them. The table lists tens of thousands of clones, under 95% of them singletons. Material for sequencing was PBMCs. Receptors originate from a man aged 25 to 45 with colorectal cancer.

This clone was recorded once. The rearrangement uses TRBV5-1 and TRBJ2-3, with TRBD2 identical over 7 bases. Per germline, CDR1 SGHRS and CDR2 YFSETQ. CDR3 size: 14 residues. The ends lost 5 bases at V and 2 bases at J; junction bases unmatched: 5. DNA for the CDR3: TGCGCCAGCAGTCTAGCGGCTGACACAGATACGCAGTATTTT. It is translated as CASSLAADTDTQYF.

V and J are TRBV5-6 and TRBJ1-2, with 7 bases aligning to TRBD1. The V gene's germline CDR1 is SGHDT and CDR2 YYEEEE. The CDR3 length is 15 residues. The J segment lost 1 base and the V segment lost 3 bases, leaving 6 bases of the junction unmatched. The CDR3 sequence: CASSSVSGGNYGYTF. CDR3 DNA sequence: TGTGCCAGCAGCTCAGTTTCAGGGGGTAACTATGGCTACACCTTC.

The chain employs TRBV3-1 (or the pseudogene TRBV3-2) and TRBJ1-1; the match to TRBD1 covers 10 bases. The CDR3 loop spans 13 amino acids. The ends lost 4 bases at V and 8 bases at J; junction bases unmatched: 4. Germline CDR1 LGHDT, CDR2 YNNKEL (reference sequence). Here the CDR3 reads CASSRGTGAEAFF. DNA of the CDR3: TGTGCCAGCAGCCGAGGGACAGGGGCGGAAGCTTTCTTT.

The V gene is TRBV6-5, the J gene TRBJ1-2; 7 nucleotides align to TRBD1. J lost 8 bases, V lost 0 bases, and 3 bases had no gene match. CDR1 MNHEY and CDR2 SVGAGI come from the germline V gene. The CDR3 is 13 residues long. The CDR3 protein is CASSYSAGGGYTF. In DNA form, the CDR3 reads TGTGCCAGCAGTTACTCCGCAGGGGGGGGCTACACCTTC.

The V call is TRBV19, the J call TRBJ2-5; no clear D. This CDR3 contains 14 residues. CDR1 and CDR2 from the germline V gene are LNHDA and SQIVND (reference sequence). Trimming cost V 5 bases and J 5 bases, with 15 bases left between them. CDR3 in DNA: TGTGCCAGTAGTCGGTCGCCTACCTGGGAGACCCAGTACTTC. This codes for CASSRSPTWETQYF.

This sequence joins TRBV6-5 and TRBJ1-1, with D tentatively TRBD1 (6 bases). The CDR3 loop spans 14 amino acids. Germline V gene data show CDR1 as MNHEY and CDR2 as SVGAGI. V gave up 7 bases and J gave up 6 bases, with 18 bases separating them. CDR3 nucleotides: TGTGCCAGCATCCCACCAGGGGAGAGTCCTGAAGCTTTCTTT. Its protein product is CASIPPGESPEAFF.

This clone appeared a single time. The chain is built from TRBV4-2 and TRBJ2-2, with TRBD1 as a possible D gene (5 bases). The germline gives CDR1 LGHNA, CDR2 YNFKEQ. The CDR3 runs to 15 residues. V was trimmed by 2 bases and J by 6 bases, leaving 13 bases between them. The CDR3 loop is CASSQIHTGPGELFF. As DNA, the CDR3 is TGTGCCAGCAGCCAAATCCACACAGGTCCCGGGGAGCTGTTTTTT.

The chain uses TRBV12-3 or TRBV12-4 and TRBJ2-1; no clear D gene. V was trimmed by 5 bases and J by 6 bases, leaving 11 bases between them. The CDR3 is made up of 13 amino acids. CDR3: CASSPNLPNEQFF. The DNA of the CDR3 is TGTGCCAGCAGTCCCAATTTGCCCAATGAGCAGTTCTTC.

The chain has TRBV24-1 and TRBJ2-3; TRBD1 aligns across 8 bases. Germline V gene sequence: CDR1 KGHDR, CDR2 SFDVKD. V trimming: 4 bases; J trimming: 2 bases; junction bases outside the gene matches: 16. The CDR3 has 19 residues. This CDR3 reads CATSDPLAPGQVLTDTQYF. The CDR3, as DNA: TGTGCCACCAGTGACCCTCTCGCCCCGGGACAGGTCCTCACAGATACGCAGTATTTT.

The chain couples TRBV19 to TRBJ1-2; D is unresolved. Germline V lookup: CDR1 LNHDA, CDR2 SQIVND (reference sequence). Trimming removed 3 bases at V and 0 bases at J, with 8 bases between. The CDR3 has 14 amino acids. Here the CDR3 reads CASSIRSTNYGYTF. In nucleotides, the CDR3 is TGTGCCAGTAGTATTCGAAGTACTAACTATGGCTACACCTTC.

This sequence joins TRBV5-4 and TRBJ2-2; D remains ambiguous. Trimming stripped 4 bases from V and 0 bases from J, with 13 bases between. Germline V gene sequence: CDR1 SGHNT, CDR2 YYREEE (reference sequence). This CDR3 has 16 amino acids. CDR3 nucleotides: TGTGCCAGCAGCCCCACCCGGATTGCGAACACCGGGGAGCTGTTTTTT. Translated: CASSPTRIANTGELFF.

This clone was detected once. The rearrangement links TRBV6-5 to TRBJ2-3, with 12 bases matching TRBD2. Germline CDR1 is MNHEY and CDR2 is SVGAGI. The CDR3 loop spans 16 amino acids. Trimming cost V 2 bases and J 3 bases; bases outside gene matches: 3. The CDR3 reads CASSYPTSGGTDTQYF. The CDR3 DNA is TGTGCCAGCAGTTACCCGACTAGCGGGGGAACAGATACGCAGTATTTT.

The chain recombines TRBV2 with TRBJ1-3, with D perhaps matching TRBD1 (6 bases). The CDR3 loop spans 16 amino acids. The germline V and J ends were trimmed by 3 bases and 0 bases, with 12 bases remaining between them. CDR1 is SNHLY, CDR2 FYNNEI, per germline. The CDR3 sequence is CASSDGGLGSGNTIYF. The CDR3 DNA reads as TGTGCCAGCAGTGATGGGGGGCTCGGCTCTGGAAACACCATATATTTT.

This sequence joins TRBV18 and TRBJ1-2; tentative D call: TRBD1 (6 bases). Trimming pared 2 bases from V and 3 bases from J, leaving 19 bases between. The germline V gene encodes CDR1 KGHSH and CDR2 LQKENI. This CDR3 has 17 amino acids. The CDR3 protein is CASSPKQGLTGDYGYTF. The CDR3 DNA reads TGTGCCAGCTCACCAAAACAGGGACTAACTGGAGACTATGGCTACACCTTC.

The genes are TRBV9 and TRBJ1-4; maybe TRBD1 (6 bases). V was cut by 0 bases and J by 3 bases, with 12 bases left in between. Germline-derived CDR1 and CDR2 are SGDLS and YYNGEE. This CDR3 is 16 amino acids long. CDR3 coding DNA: TGTGCCAGCAGCGTAGGAGCGGGGGCCCCTAATGAAAAACTGTTTTTT. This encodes CASSVGAGAPNEKLFF. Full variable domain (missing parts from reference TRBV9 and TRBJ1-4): DSGVTQTPKHLITATGQRVTLRCSPRSGDLSVYWYQQSLDQGLQFLIQYYNGEERAKGNILERFSAQQFPDLHSELNLSSLELGDSALYFCASSVGAGAPNEKLFFGSGTQLSVL.

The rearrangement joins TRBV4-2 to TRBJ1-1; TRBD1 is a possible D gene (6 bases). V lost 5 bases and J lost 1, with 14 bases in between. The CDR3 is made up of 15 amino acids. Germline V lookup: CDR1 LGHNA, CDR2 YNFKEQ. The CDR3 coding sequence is TGTGCCAGCAGCTCGCGGCTCAGGGGGAACACTGAAGCTTTCTTT. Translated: CASSSRLRGNTEAFF.

As DNA, the CDR3 is TGTGCCAGTAGACCAGGACAGTTCTTTAGCAATCAGCCCCAGCATTTT. Translating gives CASRPGQFFSNQPQHF. The V gene is TRBV19, the J gene TRBJ1-5; possibly TRBD1 for D (6 bases). The CDR3 is 16 residues long. The V end was cut by 6 bases, the J end by 0 bases, with 15 bases between. The V gene's germline CDR1 is LNHDA and CDR2 SQIVND (reference sequence).

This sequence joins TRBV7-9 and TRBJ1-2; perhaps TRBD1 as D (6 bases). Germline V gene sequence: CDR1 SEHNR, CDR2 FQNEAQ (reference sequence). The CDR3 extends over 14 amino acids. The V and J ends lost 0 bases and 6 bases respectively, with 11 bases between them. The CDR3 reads CASSLAGGYDGYTF. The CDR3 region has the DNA TGTGCCAGCAGCTTAGCAGGGGGTTACGATGGCTACACCTTC. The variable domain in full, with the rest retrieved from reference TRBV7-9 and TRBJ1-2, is DTGVSQNPRHKITKRGQNVTFRCDPISEHNRLYWYRQTLGQGPEFLTYFQNEAQLEKSRLLSDRFSAERPKGSFSTLEIQRTEQGDSAMYLCASSLAGGYDGYTFGSGTRLTVV.

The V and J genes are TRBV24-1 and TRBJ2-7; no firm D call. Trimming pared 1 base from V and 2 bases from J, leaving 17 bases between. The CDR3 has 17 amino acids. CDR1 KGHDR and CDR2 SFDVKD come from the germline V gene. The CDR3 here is CATSDFYSWLTAYEQYF. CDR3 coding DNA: TGTGCCACCAGTGATTTCTACAGCTGGTTAACTGCCTACGAGCAGTACTTC.

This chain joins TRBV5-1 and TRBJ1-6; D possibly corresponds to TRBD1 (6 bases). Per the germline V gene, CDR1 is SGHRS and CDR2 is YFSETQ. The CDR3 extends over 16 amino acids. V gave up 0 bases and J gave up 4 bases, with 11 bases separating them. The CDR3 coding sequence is TGCGCCAGCAGCTTGGGACCGGACAGTTATAATTCACCCCTCCACTTT. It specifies CASSLGPDSYNSPLHF.

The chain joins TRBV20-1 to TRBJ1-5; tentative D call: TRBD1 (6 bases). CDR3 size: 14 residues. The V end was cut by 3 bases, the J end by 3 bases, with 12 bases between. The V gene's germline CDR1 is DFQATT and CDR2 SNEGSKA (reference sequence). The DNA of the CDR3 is TGCAGTGCTAGTATGGGGGGCCCCAATCAGCCCCAGCATTTT. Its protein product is CSASMGGPNQPQHF.

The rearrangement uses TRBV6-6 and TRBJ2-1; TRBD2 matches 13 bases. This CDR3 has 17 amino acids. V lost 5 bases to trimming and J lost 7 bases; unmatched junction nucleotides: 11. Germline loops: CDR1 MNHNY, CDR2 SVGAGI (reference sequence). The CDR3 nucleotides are TGTGCCAGCAGTCCCCTGGGACTAGCGGGGCCGAGGAATGAGCAGTTCTTC. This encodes CASSPLGLAGPRNEQFF.

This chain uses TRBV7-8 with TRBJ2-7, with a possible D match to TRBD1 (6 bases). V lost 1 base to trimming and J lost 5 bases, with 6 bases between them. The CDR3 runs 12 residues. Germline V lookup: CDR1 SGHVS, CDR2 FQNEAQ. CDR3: CASSLDRDEQYV. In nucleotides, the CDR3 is TGTGCCAGCAGCTTAGACAGGGACGAGCAGTACGTC.